The T cell receptor beta chain described here comes from a study of blood T cell repertoires in COVID-19. For the study at large: T cells, B-cell-depleted T cells, or PBMCs provided the cDNA or gDNA that served as material.

Germline V gene lookup returns CDR1 LGHDT and CDR2 YNNKEL (reference sequence). The CDR3 runs to 14 residues. The V and J ends lost 0 bases and 7 bases, in that order; junction bases with no gene match: 5. Using immunoSEQ multiplex PCR, the repertoire was profiled, and TCRdb retains in-frame clones only, with some absent. The table has roughly 140,000 clones, approximately 80% seen once. The receptor was isolated from a woman between 50 and 59 years old in a cohort sampled during active or convalescent COVID-19. The sample comprised peripheral blood. The chain uses TRBV3-1 (or the pseudogene TRBV3-2) and TRBJ1-2; 7 bases align to TRBD1. The CDR3, as DNA: TGTGCCAGCAGCCAAGAGACAGGGTACTCTGGCTACACCTTC. Its protein is CASSQETGYSGYTF.